The rows below give T cell receptor beta chains drawn from one sample of a study of blood T cell repertoires in COVID-19. Clones were sequenced by immunoSEQ multiplex PCR, and TCRdb holds only the in-frame ones, with some missing. The table records around 200,000 clones, 75% to 90% of them present only once. The specimen was PBMCs or T cells enriched from blood (not recorded which). The receptors shown here come from a man between 40 and 49 years old who had recovered from COVID-19. Each CDR3 is given with its conserved first and last residue. Fields, in order: clone size, J gene, V gene, D gene, CDR3 DNA, CDR3 protein. D genes are given only for firm matches. Only part of the rows carry a size: once, few, many, or a class if the clone is expanded.

. | TRBJ1-5 | TRBV6-4 | . | TGTGCCAGCAGTGCCCGCCGGAGACAGGAAGGACAGCCCCAGCATTTT | CASSARRRQEGQPQHF
. | TRBJ1-2 | TRBV9 | . | TGTGCCAGCAGCGCACAGACAGGAGCGACGGATGGCTACACCTTC | CASSAQTGATDGYTF
. | TRBJ1-2 | TRBV19 | TRBD1 | TGTGCCAGTAGACAGCAGGGGGCGCGAGGCTACACCTTC | CASRQQGARGYTF
. | TRBJ1-4 | TRBV30 | . | TGTGCCTGGAGTCCCAGTGATGGAGTGAGTAATGAAAAACTGTTTTTT | CAWSPSDGVSNEKLFF
. | TRBJ1-6 | TRBV30 | TRBD1 | TGTGCCTGGAGAGCCGGGACAGATAATTCACCCCTCCACTTT | CAWRAGTDNSPLHF
. | TRBJ2-5 | TRBV11-2 | TRBD2 | TGTGCCAGCAGGAAGGGACTAGCGTTACAAGAGACCCAGTACTTC | CASRKGLALQETQYF
. | TRBJ2-1 | TRBV15 | . | TGTGCCACCAGCCAGTCGGCCGGGTACAATGAGCAGTTCTTC | CATSQSAGYNEQFF
. | TRBJ1-3 | TRBV4-1 | . | TGCGCCAGCAGCCAAGACGAGGCATACACCATATATTTT | CASSQDEAYTIYF
. | TRBJ2-7 | TRBV7-8 | TRBD2 | TGTGCCAGCAGCTTAGGAGGGCTAGCGGTTAGCTACGAGCAGTACTTC | CASSLGGLAVSYEQYF
. | TRBJ2-7 | TRBV2 | . | TGTGCCGGAGCCCGGGAACTCTTCTACGAGCAGTACTTC | CAGARELFYEQYF
. | TRBJ2-3 | TRBV5-6 | . | TGTGCCAGCAGCTTGATTACCGGGAGCGCAGATACGCAGTATTTT | CASSLITGSADTQYF
. | TRBJ2-7 | TRBV7-9 | TRBD2 | TGTGCCAGCGGAACCGGGACTAGCGGGAGGGATCCCTACGAGCAGTACTTC | CASGTGTSGRDPYEQYF
. | TRBJ2-3 | TRBV11-2 | . | TGTGCCAGCAGCCTGGGCCCCAAATACCGAGGCACAGATACGCAGTATTTT | CASSLGPKYRGTDTQYF
. | TRBJ1-6 | TRBV15 | . | TGTGCCACCAGCAGACAGACGGGGTATAATTCACCCCTCCACTTT | CATSRQTGYNSPLHF
. | TRBJ2-5 | TRBV18 | . | TGTGCCAGCTCACCATTCTGGAGGGAAGGAGAGACCCAGTACTTC | CASSPFWREGETQYF
. | TRBJ2-4 | TRBV7-8 | TRBD2 | TGTGCCAGCAGCTTAGCGGGGAGGTCTAGCGGGCGTCTTGACATTCAGTACTTC | CASSLAGRSSGRLDIQYF
. | TRBJ2-2 | TRBV2 | . | TGTGCCAGCAGTGTTACCAGGGCGAACACCGGGGAGCTGTTTTTT | CASSVTRANTGELFF
few | TRBJ1-4 | TRBV4-1 | . | TGCGCCAGTGGACACGACGGTACGACTGAAAAACTGTTTTTT | CASGHDGTTEKLFF
. | TRBJ2-7 | TRBV5-1 | TRBD1 | TGCGCCAGCAGACCATCTGGGACAGGGGAACACTCCTACGAGCAGTACTTC | CASRPSGTGEHSYEQYF
. | TRBJ1-1 | TRBV2 | . | TGTGCCAGCAGTGAAACTCGTGTGAACACTGAAGCTTTCTTT | CASSETRVNTEAFF
. | TRBJ2-3 | TRBV5-4 | TRBD2 | TGTGCCAGCAGCCCCGGACTAGCGGCAGATACGCAGTATTTT | CASSPGLAADTQYF
. | TRBJ2-3 | TRBV6-5 | TRBD2 | TGTGCCAGCACTGGGACTAGCGTGTCAGATACGCAGTATTTT | CASTGTSVSDTQYF
. | TRBJ1-6 | TRBV19 | TRBD1 | TGTGCCAGTAGTGTGGACAGGGGAGGATCACCCCTCCACTTT | CASSVDRGGSPLHF
once | TRBJ2-2 | TRBV11-3 | TRBD1 | TGTGCCAGCAGGTCCGGGACAGGGGAGAACGGGGAGCTGTTTTTT | CASRSGTGENGELFF
. | TRBJ1-4 | TRBV2 | . | TGTGCCAGCATTCTCAGGGGAAAAGGGGAAAAACTGTTTTTT | CASILRGKGEKLFF
. | TRBJ1-5 | TRBV7-3 | . | TGTGCCAGCAGCCCACAATCAGGGTATAGTTCTCAGCCCCAGCATTTT | CASSPQSGYSSQPQHF
once | TRBJ2-1 | TRBV6-5 | TRBD2 | TGTGCCAGCAGATTGACTAGCGGGAGGGCCCATGAGCAGTTCTTC | CASRLTSGRAHEQFF
. | TRBJ1-5 | TRBV6-2/TRBV6-3 | TRBD1 | TGTGCCAGCAGTTATGGGACAGCTGGCGATCAGCCCCAGCATTTT | CASSYGTAGDQPQHF
. | TRBJ1-3 | TRBV5-1 | . | TGCGCCAGCAGCCTACAGGGTATGGGGCTTGGAAACACCATATATTTT | CASSLQGMGLGNTIYF
. | TRBJ2-2 | TRBV11-2 | . | TGTGCCAGCAGCCCCGGAGGGGGCTCGCCCACCGGGGAGCTGTTTTTT | CASSPGGGSPTGELFF
. | TRBJ2-7 | TRBV12-2 | . | TGTGCAAGTCGCTTAGGAGGACAATGGGGCTCCTACGAGCAGTACTTC | CASRLGGQWGSYEQYF
. | TRBJ2-1 | TRBV7-4 | . | TGTGCCAGCAGCGCTAACCATTTTCCCTTCTCCTACAATGAGCAGTTCTTC | CASSANHFPFSYNEQFF
. | TRBJ1-3 | TRBV12-3/TRBV12-4 | . | TGTGCCAGCAGTCCAATCGGAAACACCATATATTTT | CASSPIGNTIYF
. | TRBJ2-7 | TRBV19 | TRBD1 | TGTGCCAGTAGTATAATCGGGACAGGGGACTACGAGCAGTACTTC | CASSIIGTGDYEQYF